The TCR beta chain described here comes from a study of T cells after yellow fever vaccination (dated by TCRdb to the late 2010s). In terms of the full investigation: The SMART-Seq v4 Ultra Low Input RNA kit was used to prepare libraries from fractions with low cell numbers. Bulk TCR alpha and beta repertoires were sequenced longitudinally to track T-cell clones before and after primary and booster YFV17D yellow fever vaccination. Blood samples were taken at several timepoints before and after primary and secondary immunization, and bulk PBMC replicates and cell subsets were isolated. Two healthy male donors, one aged 18 to 30 and one aged 30 to 39 years, were included in the cohort.

Summary of the overall study and its limitations: Compared with the primary T-cell response, the secondary T-cell response was faster but weaker, reaching its peak on day 5 rather than on day 15. Because the study included only a couple of donors, the extent to which the findings can be generalized is limited. After the booster, most of the clones that had expanded following primary vaccination were detected again (roughly 97% of CD4 and around 88% of CD8), which suggests that memory was broadly maintained. Because abundant contaminating clonotypes from the bulk population could be contained in FACS-sorted repertoires, computational filtering was required. A small share of clonotypes occurred in both CD4 and CD8 compartments, likely arising from convergent recombination.

TCR cDNA was synthesized by 5'RACE template switching, which introduced a universal primer site and unique molecular identifiers. Priming for cDNA synthesis came from both the TCR alpha and TCR beta constant segments. Two PCR steps were used to amplify libraries, with sample barcodes and sequencing adapters being added in the second step. Sequencing of libraries was done on Illumina HiSeq 2500 (2x100 bp) or NovaSeq (2x150 bp). The original methods were these. MIGEC handled demultiplexing of reads and collapsing into UMI consensus sequences, while MiXCR performed V(D)J alignment. Vaccine-responding clonotypes were defined with edgeR using replicate PBMC samples, requiring FDR below 0.01 and a log2 fold change above 5 up to day 15. CD4 or CD8 identity was assigned to each bulk clonotype according to whether the clonotype was present at higher abundance in the sequenced CD4 repertoire or the sequenced CD8 repertoire. TCRdb reprocessing: public reads trimmed at Q25 with fastp, clones called with MiXCR, in-frame beta chains kept. Each entry is one CDR3 protein sequence, shown with its most common DNA and genes. Here the V and J calls rest on TCRdb's processing, not on the authors' analysis. Recorded for this sample are around 610,000 distinct CDR3 sequences; 13% of them occurred a single time. The ten top clones hold over 13% of the sample.

The sample's treatment or condition label, in plain terms: live attenuated yellow fever vaccine strain. At each blood-draw timepoint, two biological replicates of bulk PBMCs were obtained. A standard Ficoll-Paque protocol was used to isolate PBMCs from peripheral blood. TriZol was used to extract RNA from bulk PBMCs, CD4 and CD8 fractions, and dextramer-positive and dextramer-negative fractions. The CDR1 and CDR2 encoded by the germline V gene are SGHRS and YFSETQ. CDR3 length: 14 amino acids, cysteine to phenylalanine. The DNA shown is the 42-base CDR3, in frame from base 1. V and J lose 0 bases and 1 base, and a span of 7 bases separates them. This clonotype was detected many times. Its antigen is not yet known. The sample holds no much larger clone one base away, and base qualities are not on file.

Sequenced material: PBMCs, taken on the day of the yellow fever booster vaccination. The TCR originated in a man between 25 and 39 years old who received the YFV17D yellow fever vaccine. This sequence uses TRBV5-1 and TRBJ1-1; no D segment can be confidently identified. In nucleotide form, the sequence is TGCGCCAGCAGCTTGGCGCAGACGAACACTGAAGCTTTCTTT. Translated, this gives CASSLAQTNTEAFF.